One T cell receptor beta chain is described in this entry. This entry is derived from a study of blood T cell repertoires in COVID-19. About the study: Samples came from the United States, Italy and Spain, spanning acute and convalescent COVID-19. Nucleic acid was either cDNA or gDNA, and it came from T cells, B-cell-depleted T cells, or PBMCs.

In the study's own analysis: Researchers report that nucleated cell counts were estimated from reference gene primer amplification. This table comes from immunoSEQ multiplex PCR, and its TCRdb copy is limited to in-frame clones, with some not included. D and trimming were read from the DNA, whereas the V and J calls and clone size are those reported in that table. The table lists 62,000 or so clones, around 91% of them singletons. The receptor's source is a man aged 45-60 years with acute or convalescent COVID-19. Material: peripheral blood.

The CDR3 loop reads CAWSNIVSGNTIYF. The CDR3 DNA reads TGTGCCTGGAGTAATATTGTCTCTGGAAACACCATATATTTT. This chain links TRBV30 with TRBJ1-3; the D is unclear. CDR1 is GTSNPN, CDR2 SVGIG, per germline (reference sequence). Trimming cost V 2 bases and J 0 bases, with 8 bases left between them. The CDR3 length is 14 residues.